This TCR beta chain was documented in a study of T cells expressing NK-cell markers (dated by TCRdb to between 2020 and 2021). Some background on the complete study: Three sorted T-cell subsets (CD3+CD56+NKG2C+, CD3+CD56+NKG2C- and CD3+CD56-NKG2C+) from fewer than 10 donors had their TCR beta-chain repertoires profiled. Among the eight sequenced donors, seven were HCMV-seropositive and one was HCMV-seronegative. The study sequenced eight donors, all healthy volunteers chosen at random: three men and five women. Libraries were sequenced as 2 x 150 bp reads on Illumina HiSeq 2000/2500, MiSeq or NextSeq. The paper's findings and limits, for the study overall: Those dominant clonotypes were again the most abundant among CD3+CD56-NKG2C+ cells in a handful of donors, at roughly 25-65%. It remained unclear whether the expanded NKG2C-expressing T cell clones were specific for HCMV antigens. In 6 or 7 donors, the dominant CD3+CD56+NKG2C+ clonotypes ranked among the top 10 CD8+ clonotypes, making up about 1.0-7.5% of CD8+ T cells.

The germline V gene yields SQVTM for CDR1 and ANQGSEA for CDR2. The CDR3, from cysteine to phenylalanine, totals 13 residues. The record lacks a DNA sequence. The sequencer listed for this sample is Illumina HiSeq 2000. TCR beta cDNA libraries were made by 5'RACE template switching that added a universal primer site and unique molecular identifiers. Priming for cDNA synthesis came from the TCR beta constant segment, and two successive PCR amplification steps followed. The authors processed their data as follows. Reads were demultiplexed and grouped by UMI with MIGEC, and clonotypes were assembled and quantified with MiTCR. To remove erroneous sequences, TCR cDNA sequences were retained only when supported by two or more reads. The tcR package was used for downstream repertoire analysis, and clonotypes were matched across fractions by CDR3 nucleotide sequence plus V segment. VDJmatch was used to annotate antigen specificity against VDJdb, with one amino acid substitution in CDR3 allowed. After reprocessing by TCRdb, each CDR3 protein sequence is one entry, and no DNA is given. The V and J calls shown here were made by TCRdb, not taken from the authors' results. The sample's records list about 540,000 distinct CDR3 sequences. Jointly, the top ten make up around 4% of the sample.

HCMV serostatus was determined by detecting HCMV-specific IgG in serum with a commercial ELISA kit. Ficoll density gradient centrifugation was used to isolate peripheral blood mononuclear cells from blood. With regard to this clonotype: The antigen it binds to is not known.

The specimen was blood T cells: a sorted CD56 or NKG2C T cell subset, CD4+ or CD8+ T cells, or bulk PBMC T cells (not recorded which). The chain is encoded by TRBV29-1 joined to TRBJ2-1; the D call from TCRdb, TRBD1, cannot be confirmed without DNA. This TCR was sampled from a man aged 18 to 30 in good health. Donor details come from another sample of the same person, matched by shared clones. CDR3 loop: CSVSGTLRTEQFF.